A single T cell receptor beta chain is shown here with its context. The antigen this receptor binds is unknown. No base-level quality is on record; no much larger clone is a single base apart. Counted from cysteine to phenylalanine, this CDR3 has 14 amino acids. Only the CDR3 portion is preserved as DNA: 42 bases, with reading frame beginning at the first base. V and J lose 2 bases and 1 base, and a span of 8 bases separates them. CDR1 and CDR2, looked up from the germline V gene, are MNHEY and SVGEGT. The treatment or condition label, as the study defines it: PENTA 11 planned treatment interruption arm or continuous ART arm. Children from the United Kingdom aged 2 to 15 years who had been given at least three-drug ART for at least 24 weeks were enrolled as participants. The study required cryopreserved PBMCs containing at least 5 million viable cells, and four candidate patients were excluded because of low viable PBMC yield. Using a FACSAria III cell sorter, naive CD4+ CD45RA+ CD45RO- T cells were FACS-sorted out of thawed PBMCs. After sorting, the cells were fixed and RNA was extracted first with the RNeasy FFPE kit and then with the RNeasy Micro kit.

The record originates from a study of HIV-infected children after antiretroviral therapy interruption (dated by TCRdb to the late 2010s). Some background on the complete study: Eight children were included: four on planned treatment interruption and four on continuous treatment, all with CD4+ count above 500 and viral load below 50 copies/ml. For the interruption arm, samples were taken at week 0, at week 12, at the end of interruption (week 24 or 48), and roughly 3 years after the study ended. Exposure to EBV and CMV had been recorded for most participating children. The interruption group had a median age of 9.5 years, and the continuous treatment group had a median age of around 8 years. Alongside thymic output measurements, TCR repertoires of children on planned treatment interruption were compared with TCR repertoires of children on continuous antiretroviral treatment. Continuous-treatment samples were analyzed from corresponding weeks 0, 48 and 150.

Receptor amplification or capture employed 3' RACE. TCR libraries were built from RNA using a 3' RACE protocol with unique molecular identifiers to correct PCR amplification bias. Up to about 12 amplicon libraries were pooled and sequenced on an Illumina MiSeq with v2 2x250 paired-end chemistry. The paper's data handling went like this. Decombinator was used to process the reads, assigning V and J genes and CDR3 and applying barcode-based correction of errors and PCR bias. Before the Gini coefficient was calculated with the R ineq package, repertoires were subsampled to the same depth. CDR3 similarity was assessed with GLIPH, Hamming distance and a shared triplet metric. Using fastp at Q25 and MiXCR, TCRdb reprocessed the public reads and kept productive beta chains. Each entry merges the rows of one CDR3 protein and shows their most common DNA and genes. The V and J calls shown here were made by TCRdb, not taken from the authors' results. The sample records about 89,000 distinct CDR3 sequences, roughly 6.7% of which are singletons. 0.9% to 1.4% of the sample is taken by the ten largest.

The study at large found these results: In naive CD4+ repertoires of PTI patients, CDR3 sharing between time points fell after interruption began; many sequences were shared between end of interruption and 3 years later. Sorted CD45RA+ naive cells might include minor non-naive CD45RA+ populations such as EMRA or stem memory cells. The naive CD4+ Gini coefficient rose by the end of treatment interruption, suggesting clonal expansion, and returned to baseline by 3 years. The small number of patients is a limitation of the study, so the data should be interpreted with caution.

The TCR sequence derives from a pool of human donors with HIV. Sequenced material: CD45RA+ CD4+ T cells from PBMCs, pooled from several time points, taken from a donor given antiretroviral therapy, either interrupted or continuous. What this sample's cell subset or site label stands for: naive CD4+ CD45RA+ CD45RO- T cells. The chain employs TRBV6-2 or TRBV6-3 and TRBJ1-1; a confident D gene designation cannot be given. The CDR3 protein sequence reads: CASSYTTRNTEAFF. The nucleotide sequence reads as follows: TGTGCCAGCAGTTACACCACCCGGAACACTGAAGCTTTCTTT.